The present T cell receptor (beta chain) was sequenced within a study of cytomegalovirus exposure and HLA in healthy donors. The method was immunoSEQ multiplex PCR; TCRdb's version includes in-frame clones alone and lacks a portion of them. The table has roughly 330,000 clones, about 90% seen once. This CDR3 region has 15 residues. Germline CDR1 SNHLY, CDR2 FYNNEI. Trimming stripped 7 bases from V and 6 bases from J, with 19 bases between. The sample was PBMCs. The sequence derives from a woman aged 25 to 45 in good health and CMV-seropositive. The chain employs TRBV2 and TRBJ2-1; D possibly corresponds to TRBD2 (7 bases). CDR3 amino acids: CASTGGLATLNEQFF. The CDR3, as DNA: TGTGCCAGCACCGGGGGGCTAGCGACCCTCAATGAGCAGTTCTTC.